The 11 T cell receptor beta chains below come from one sample, sequenced in a study of CD8+ T cells in alopecia areata. The treatment was: oral pan-JAK inhibitor, 5-10 mg twice daily. Reverse transcription of extracted RNA yielded cDNA, which provided the sequencing template. Here immunoSEQ multiplex PCR was the method, and the copy in TCRdb shows in-frame clones only, minus some. The table includes over 250,000 clones, 45% to 70% detected once. The sample here was CD4+ T cells sorted from blood, taken around week 53, from a patient treated with tofacitinib. All receptors derive from a human donor with alopecia areata.

The chain's CDR3 is CSARGPTEAFF. CDR3 DNA: TGCAGTGCAAGGGGGCCCACTGAAGCTTTCTTT. This chain joins TRBV20-1 and TRBJ1-1; 7 bases line up with TRBD1. The CDR3 is made up of 11 amino acids. V lost 6 bases and J lost 4; bases outside the gene matches: 2. Germline-derived CDR1 and CDR2 are DFQATT and SNEGSKA (reference sequence).

This chain links TRBV29-1 with TRBJ1-3; D not certain. The CDR3 covers 13 residues. V shed 7 bases and J shed 3 bases, with 13 bases lying between them. In germline, CDR1 is SQVTM, CDR2 ANQGSEA. Written as DNA, the CDR3 is TGCAGCGCGACGTATTCCTTTGGAAACACCATATATTTT. This encodes CSATYSFGNTIYF.

The chain couples TRBV5-1 to TRBJ2-2, with D perhaps given as TRBD1 or TRBD2 (6 bases each). V was clipped by 2 bases and J by 7 bases, with 12 bases between them. Germline V gene lookup returns CDR1 SGHRS and CDR2 YFSETQ. The CDR3 totals 14 residues. CDR3 region: CASSLQQGGGELFF. CDR3 DNA sequence: TGCGCCAGCAGCTTACAACAGGGAGGCGGGGAGCTGTTTTTT.

This chain joins TRBV10-3 and TRBJ2-5; D gene uncertain. Trimming removed 4 bases from V and 1 base from J, with 7 bases in between. Germline-derived CDR1 and CDR2 are ENHRY and SYGVKD. The CDR3 loop spans 13 amino acids. The CDR3 region is CAISGSIQETQYF. In DNA, the CDR3 is TGTGCCATCAGTGGTTCTATCCAAGAGACCCAGTACTTC.

This clone was seen more than once but under ten times. V usage is TRBV19 and J usage is TRBJ2-2; D not certain. V was pared by 4 bases and J by 4 bases, with 13 bases between. The CDR3 consists of 15 residues. Germline-derived CDR1 and CDR2 are LNHDA and SQIVND (reference sequence). In nucleotides, the CDR3 is TGTGCCAGTAGTACGAGGACGGTGAGCACCGGGGAGCTGTTTTTT. Protein product: CASSTRTVSTGELFF.

This chain uses TRBV7-9 with TRBJ1-3; D uncertain. The CDR3 sequence is 15 residues long. The V gene's germline CDR1 is SEHNR and CDR2 FQNEAQ (reference sequence). Trimming stripped 1 base from V and 0 bases from J, with 7 bases between. The CDR3 loop is CASSLDGGSGNTIYF. CDR3 DNA: TGTGCCAGCAGCTTAGACGGCGGCTCTGGAAACACCATATATTTT.

The chain links TRBV9 to TRBJ2-3; unclear D gene. V gave up 0 bases and J gave up 1 base, with 9 bases separating them. The germline CDR1 and CDR2 sequences are SGDLS and YYNGEE. This CDR3 comprises 15 residues. The CDR3, as DNA: TGTGCCAGCAGCGTAGCGGTTGGGGGCACAGATACGCAGTATTTT. Its protein is CASSVAVGGTDTQYF.

The V gene is TRBV30, the J gene TRBJ2-3; 7 bases map to TRBD2. CDR1 is GTSNPN, CDR2 SVGIG, per germline (reference sequence). This CDR3 contains 15 residues. The V segment lost 3 bases and the J segment 1 base; nucleotides outside the gene matches: 7. The CDR3: CAWSRGEGRTDTQYF. Written as DNA, the CDR3 is TGTGCCTGGAGCCGGGGGGAGGGGCGCACAGATACGCAGTATTTT.

V and J are TRBV29-1 and TRBJ2-2, with D perhaps given as TRBD1 or TRBD2 (6 bases each). CDR1 and CDR2 (germline): SQVTM, ANQGSEA. V lost 3 bases to trimming and J lost 6 bases, with 11 bases between them. This CDR3 region has 13 residues. The CDR3 loop is CSVDWGAPGELFF. CDR3 sequence (DNA): TGCAGCGTTGATTGGGGGGCCCCCGGGGAGCTGTTTTTT.

The chain combines TRBV9 with TRBJ1-5; a weak D match, TRBD1 (5 bases). Trimming took 4 bases from V and 9 from J, leaving 14 bases between them. The CDR3 runs to 13 residues. The germline V gene has CDR1 SGDLS and CDR2 YYNGEE. In DNA, the CDR3 is TGTGCCAGCAGCTTCGAAGGGGTGAGGCCCCAGCATTTT. Its translation: CASSFEGVRPQHF.

This sequence joins TRBV19 and TRBJ2-5; tentatively, D is TRBD2 (5 bases). Trimming left V 3 bases short and J 5 bases short, with 10 bases between. The CDR3 runs to 13 residues. CDR1 LNHDA and CDR2 SQIVND come from the germline V gene (reference sequence). DNA of the CDR3: TGTGCCAGTAGTATCGCGGGTGGCGAGACCCAGTACTTC. Translation gives CASSIAGGETQYF.